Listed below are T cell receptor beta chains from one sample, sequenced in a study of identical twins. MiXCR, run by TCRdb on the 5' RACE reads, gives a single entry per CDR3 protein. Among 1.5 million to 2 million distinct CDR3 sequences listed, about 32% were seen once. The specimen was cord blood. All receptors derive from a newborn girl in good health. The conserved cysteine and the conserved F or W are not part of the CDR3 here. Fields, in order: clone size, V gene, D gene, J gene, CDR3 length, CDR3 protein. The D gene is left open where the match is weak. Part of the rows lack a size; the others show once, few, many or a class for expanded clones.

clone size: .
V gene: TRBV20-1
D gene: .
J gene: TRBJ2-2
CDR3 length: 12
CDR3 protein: SAGGKLNTGELF

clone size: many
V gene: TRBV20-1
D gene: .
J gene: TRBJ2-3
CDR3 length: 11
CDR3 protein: SARPTGTDTQY

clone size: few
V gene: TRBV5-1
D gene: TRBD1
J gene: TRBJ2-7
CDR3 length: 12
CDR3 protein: ASSAGQGSHEQY

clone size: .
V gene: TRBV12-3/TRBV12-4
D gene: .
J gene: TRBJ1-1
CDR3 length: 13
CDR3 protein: ASSLGGGGRAEAF

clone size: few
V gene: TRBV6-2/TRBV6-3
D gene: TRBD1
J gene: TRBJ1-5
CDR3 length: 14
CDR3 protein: ASSYSDRFRNQPQH

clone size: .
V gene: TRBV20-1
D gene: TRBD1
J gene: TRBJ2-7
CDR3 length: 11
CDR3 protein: SARGQATYEQY

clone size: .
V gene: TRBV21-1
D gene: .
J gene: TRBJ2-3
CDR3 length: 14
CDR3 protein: ASSPQPWDGTDTQY

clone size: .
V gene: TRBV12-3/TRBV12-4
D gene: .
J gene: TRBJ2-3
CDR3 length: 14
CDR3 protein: ASRSIGADQGDTQY

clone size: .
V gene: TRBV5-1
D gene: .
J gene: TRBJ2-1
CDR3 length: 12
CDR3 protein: ASSLTQIYNEQF

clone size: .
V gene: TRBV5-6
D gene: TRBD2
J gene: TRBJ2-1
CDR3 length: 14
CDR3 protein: ASSLAGSGSGNEQF

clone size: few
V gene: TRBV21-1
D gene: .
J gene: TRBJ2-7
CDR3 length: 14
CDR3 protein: ASSDEITEIAYEQY

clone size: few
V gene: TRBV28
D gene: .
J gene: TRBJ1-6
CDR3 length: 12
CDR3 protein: ASSRAPYNSPLH

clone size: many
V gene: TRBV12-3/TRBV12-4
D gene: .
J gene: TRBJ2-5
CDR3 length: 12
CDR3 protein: ASSLKVSGETQY

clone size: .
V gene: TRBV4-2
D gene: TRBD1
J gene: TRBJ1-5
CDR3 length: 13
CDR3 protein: ASSQVQGGNQPQH

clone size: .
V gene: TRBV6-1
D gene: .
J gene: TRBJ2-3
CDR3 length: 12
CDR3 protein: ASTSEWASDTQY

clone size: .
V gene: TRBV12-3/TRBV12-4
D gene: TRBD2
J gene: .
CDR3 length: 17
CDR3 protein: ASSFPPPSGGSLLNEQY

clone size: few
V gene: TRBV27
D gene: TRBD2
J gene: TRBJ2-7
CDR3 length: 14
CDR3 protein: ASSPISGRAYYEQY

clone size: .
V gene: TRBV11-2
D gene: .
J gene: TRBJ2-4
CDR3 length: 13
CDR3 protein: ASSPQKRTKNIQY

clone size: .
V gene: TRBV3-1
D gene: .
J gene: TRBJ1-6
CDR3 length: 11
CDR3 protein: ASSQELGFTLH

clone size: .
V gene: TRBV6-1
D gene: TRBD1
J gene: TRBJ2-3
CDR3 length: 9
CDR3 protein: DSDRADTQY

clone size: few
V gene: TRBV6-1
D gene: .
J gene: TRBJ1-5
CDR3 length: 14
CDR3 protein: ASRQTVGGFNQPQH

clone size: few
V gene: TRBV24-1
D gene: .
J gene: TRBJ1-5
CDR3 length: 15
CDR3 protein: ATPGRAPPYSNQPQH

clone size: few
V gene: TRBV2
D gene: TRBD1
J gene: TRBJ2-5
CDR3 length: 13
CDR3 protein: ASSERGQGTETQY

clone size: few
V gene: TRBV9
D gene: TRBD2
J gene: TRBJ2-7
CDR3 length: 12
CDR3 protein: ASSSTSGGAYQY

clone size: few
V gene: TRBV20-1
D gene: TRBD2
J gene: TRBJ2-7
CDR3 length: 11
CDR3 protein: STRLAGPYEQY

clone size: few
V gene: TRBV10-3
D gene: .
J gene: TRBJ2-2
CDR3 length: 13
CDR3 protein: AISEPWEDTGELF

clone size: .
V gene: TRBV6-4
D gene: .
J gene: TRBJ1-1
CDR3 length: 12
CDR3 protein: ASRVQGINTEAF

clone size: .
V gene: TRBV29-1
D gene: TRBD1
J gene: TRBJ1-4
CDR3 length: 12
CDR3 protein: SVLPGTGAQKLF

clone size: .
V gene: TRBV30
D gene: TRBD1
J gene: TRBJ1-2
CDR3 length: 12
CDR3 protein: AWSVGLGGSSYT

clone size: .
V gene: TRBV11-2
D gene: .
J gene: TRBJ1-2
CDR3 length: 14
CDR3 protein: ASSLDFSGRYYGYT

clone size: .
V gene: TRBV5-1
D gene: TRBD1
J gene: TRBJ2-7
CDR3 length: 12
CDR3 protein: ASSRTGNNYEQY

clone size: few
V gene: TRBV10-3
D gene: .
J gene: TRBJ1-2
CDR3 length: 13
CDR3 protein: AIKYWQGPNYGYT

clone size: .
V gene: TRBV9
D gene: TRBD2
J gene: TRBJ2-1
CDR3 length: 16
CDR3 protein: ASSVASGLAGSYNEQF

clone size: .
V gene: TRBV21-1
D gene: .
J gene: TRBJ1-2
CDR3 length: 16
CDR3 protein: ASTQRYGGQSPNYGYT

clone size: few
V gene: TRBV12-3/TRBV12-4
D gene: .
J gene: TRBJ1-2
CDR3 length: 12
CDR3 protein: AGGTSAANYGYT

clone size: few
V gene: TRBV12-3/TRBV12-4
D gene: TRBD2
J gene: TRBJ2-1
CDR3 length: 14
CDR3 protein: ASSPMPGLVFDEQF

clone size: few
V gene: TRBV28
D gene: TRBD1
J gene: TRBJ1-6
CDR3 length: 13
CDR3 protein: ASSPRDRRNSPLH

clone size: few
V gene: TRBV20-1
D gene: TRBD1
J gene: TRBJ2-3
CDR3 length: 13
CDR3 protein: SATDRGGRADTQY

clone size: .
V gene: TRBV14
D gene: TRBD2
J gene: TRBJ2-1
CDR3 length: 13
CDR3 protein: ASSQALAGDNEQF

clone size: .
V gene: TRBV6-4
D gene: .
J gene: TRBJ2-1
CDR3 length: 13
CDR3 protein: ASSDGRCAHNEQF

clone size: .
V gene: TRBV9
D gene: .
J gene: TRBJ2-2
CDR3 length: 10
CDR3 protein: ASSVVAGELF

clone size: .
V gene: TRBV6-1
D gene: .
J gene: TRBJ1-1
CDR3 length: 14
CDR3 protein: ASSEVVGDGTTEVF

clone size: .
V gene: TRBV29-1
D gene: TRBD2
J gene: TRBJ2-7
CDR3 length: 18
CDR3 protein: SVGGTGGLAGYLGQYEQY

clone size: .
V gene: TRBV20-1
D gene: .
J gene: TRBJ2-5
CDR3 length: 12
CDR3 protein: SACRGANQETQY

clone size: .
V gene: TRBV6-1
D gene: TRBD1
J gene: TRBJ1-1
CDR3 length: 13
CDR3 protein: ASSPILGGGPEAF

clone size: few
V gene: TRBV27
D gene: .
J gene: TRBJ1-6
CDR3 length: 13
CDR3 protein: ASSFHQGRNSPLH

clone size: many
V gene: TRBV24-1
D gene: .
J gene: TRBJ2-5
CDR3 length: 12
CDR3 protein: ATSDAHSQETQY

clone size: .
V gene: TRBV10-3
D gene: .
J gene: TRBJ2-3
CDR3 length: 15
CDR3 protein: AISEPRLGRNTDTQY

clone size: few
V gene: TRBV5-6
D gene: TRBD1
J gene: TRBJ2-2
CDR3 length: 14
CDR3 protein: ASSLAGQGYTGELF

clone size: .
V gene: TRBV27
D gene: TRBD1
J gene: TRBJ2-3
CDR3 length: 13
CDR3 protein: ASRTGQVRTDTQY

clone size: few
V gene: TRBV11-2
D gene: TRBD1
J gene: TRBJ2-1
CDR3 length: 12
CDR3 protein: ASSQGALYNEQF

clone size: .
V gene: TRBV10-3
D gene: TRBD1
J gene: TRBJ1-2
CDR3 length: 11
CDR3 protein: AISDRGTYGYT

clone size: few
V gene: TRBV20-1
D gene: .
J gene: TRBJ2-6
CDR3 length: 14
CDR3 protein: STRRTGFSGANVLT

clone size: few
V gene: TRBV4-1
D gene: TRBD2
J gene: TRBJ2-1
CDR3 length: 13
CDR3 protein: ASSLLAGTRNEQF

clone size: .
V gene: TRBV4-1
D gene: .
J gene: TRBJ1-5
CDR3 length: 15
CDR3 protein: ASSPIAGRGGNQPQH

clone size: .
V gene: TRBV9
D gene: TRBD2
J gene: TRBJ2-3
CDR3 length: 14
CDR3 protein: ASSLPGLEGTDTQY

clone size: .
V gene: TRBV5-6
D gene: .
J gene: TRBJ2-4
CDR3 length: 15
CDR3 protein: ASSTLGGALAKNIQY